In this sample, the clone carrying this T cell receptor beta chain turned up a few times. The sample is drawn from a study of blood T cell repertoires in COVID-19. Study information: The samples span acute and convalescent COVID-19 from the United States, Italy and Spain. Nucleic acid was either cDNA or gDNA, and it came from T cells, B-cell-depleted T cells, or PBMCs.

Original processing notes: Estimates of nucleated cell counts were drawn from the amplification of reference gene primers. The protocol was immunoSEQ multiplex PCR, while the TCRdb copy is restricted to in-frame clones and leaves out a portion. V and J calls plus clone size are reproduced from that table; the DNA served to infer D and trimming. The table includes around 180,000 clones, more than 70% detected once. The CDR3 totals 12 residues. Germline assignment: CDR1 SNHLY and CDR2 FYNNEI. Between the trimmed V and J ends, which lost 8 bases and 8 bases, there was a span of 15 bases. The source of this sequence is a woman aged 25 to 45 with acute or convalescent COVID-19. The sample consisted of peripheral blood. The chain couples TRBV2 to TRBJ1-2; no definite D call. The CDR3 DNA sequence: TGTGCCAGCGGGAGGGAAGCTGGGGGCTACACCTTC. It specifies CASGREAGGYTF.